In its sample, the clone carrying this T cell receptor (beta chain) was seen once. Its antigen is unidentified. The V end was cut by 0 bases, the J end by 6 bases, with 11 bases between. Germline-derived CDR1 and CDR2 are GTSNPN and SVGIG (reference sequence). The CDR3 extends over 13 amino acids. The record originates from a study of cytomegalovirus exposure and HLA in healthy donors. Overall study findings and caveats: Later analysis indicated greater clonal expansion among HLA-associated TCR beta chains than among equally common other chains.

13 Jbeta primers and 60 Vbeta primers were used for the PCR. The assay was immunoSEQ multiplex PCR, and TCRdb's table has in-frame clones only and misses some. This table holds about 140,000 clones, 80% found once. Sequencing was carried out using PBMCs. The V call is TRBV30, the J call TRBJ1-1; D remains unclear. The source is a man in his thirties or forties in good health and CMV-seronegative. CDR3 loop: CAWSVHGVAEAFF. The CDR3 DNA is TGTGCCTGGAGTGTACACGGGGTCGCTGAAGCTTTCTTT.